This T cell receptor beta chain was documented in a study of beta chain features in type 1 diabetes. The sample holds a few counts of this clone. Its target is unknown. Isolated RNA was reverse transcribed in full, so expressed TCRB transcripts were sequenced. Sequencing was performed with immunoSEQ multiplex PCR; in TCRdb, only in-frame clones are kept and a portion is missing. Counted here are around 260,000 clones, about 23% occurring once; the ten biggest clones make up 0.012%. Study-wide results and limits: TCRB CDR3s were moderately but significantly shorter in Type 1 diabetes patients in all four CD4+ subsets.

Germline CDR1 is SNHLY and CDR2 is FYNNEI. The length of the CDR3 is 13 residues. Unmatched junction bases numbered 2, after V lost 3 bases and J lost 3 bases. V gene TRBV2 combines with J gene TRBJ2-7, with 7 bases aligning to TRBD1. The sequenced sample consisted of naive CD4+ T cells from blood. The receptor was isolated from a woman younger than 45 with type 1 diabetes. As DNA, the CDR3 is TGTGCCAGCAGTGAGGGACAGATCTACGAGCAGTACTTC. Translating it yields CASSEGQIYEQYF.